A single T cell receptor beta chain is shown here with its context. Its target is unknown. TCRdb re-called the reads with MiXCR, one entry per CDR3 protein. The sample yields some 300,000 distinct CDR3 sequences, roughly an eighth seen once. The data belong to a study of T cell repertoires in cytomegalovirus infection. Whole-study context: CMV infection and matching HLA type were both indicated by public TCR beta signatures.

Overall study findings and caveats: Clonotypes of TCR beta that were HLA-C-restricted and CMV-specific dominated the ex vivo response. Cumulative public TCR beta family frequency identified carriers of CMV plus the relevant HLA.

V lost 4 bases, J lost 14 bases, and 19 bases stayed unmatched. This CDR3 is built from 16 residues. Germline CDR1 SGHRS, CDR2 YFSETQ. The V call is TRBV5-1, the J call TRBJ2-1, with TRBD1 identical over 9 bases. Sequencing was carried out using PBMCs. This TCR was recovered from a human donor in good health (CMV status not recorded). Some clones in this sample may be carry-over from other donors' samples. For the CDR3, the DNA is TGCGCCAGCAGCCTAGGACAGGGGCCCCTTGGTCCGGATGAGTTCTTC. Translated: CASSLGQGPLGPDEFF.